Listed below are T cell receptor beta chains from one sample, sequenced in a study of CD8 T cells in ankylosing spondylitis. TCRdb re-called the 5' RACE reads with MiXCR, one entry per CDR3 protein. This sample has about 540,000 distinct CDR3 sequences, with over 9.5% found just once. The sample comprised blood, either unsorted or a sorted T cell fraction (not recorded which). Receptor source: a male donor with ankylosing spondylitis. The CDR3 runs from the conserved cysteine through the conserved F or W. Fields, in order: J gene, V gene, CDR3 length, CDR3 protein.

TRBJ1-1,TRBV29-1,12,CSVVGQNTEAFF
TRBJ2-7,TRBV12-3/TRBV12-4,15,CASSLLAGGAYEQYF
TRBJ2-4,TRBV5-1,17,CASSLHFQGVVGNIQYF
TRBJ1-2,TRBV7-2,12,CASSLMLYGYTF
TRBJ1-1,TRBV20-1,14,CSARGGQLNTEAFF
TRBJ2-3,TRBV11-1,14,CASRKTGGPDTQYF
TRBJ2-5,TRBV5-4,15,CASSPGDYIQETQYF
TRBJ2-2,TRBV7-2,15,CASSPRSGRAWELFF
TRBJ1-6,TRBV11-2,15,CASSGWGGGYSPLHF
TRBJ2-7,TRBV14,16,CASSQEPRQGVYEQYF
TRBJ2-5,TRBV11-1,22,CASSLALSGLAGRSGFKETQYF
TRBJ1-6,TRBV25-1,14,CASSLLREGSPLHF
TRBJ1-1,TRBV4-2,16,CASSHDGKTGDTEAFF
TRBJ2-7,TRBV29-1,11,CSVERSYEQYF
TRBJ1-3,TRBV5-1,15,CASSLEGRSRNTIYF
TRBJ2-5,TRBV20-1,14,CSATPQGLQETQYF
TRBJ2-1,TRBV20-1,17,CSARDSGTTSGVNEQFF
TRBJ2-1,TRBV7-2,15,CASSLVAGKSVEQFF
TRBJ2-5,TRBV2,15,CASSLQGGVQETQYF
TRBJ2-5,TRBV4-1,17,CASSQDWGQPLQETQYF
TRBJ2-2,TRBV3-1,16,CASSPPSGVNTGELFF
TRBJ2-3,TRBV5-1,16,CASSLMGQGSTDTQYF
TRBJ2-1,TRBV12-3/TRBV12-4,16,CASSLGKREVWNEQFF
TRBJ2-1,TRBV5-5,18,CASSLVGVRGSSYNEQFF
TRBJ2-3,TRBV4-1,17,CASSKSVAGGPADTQYF
TRBJ1-1,TRBV20-1,16,CSARQSEVPGGTEAFF
TRBJ2-1,TRBV11-3,17,CASILGVGGRLDNEQFF
TRBJ2-6,TRBV4-1,17,CASSQVTQTGGANVLTF
TRBJ1-5,TRBV11-2,19,CASSLRTDRGRWADQPQHF
TRBJ2-7,TRBV25-1,13,CASGLAGAHEQYF
TRBJ2-5,TRBV5-1,15,CASIPSSGSIETQYF
TRBJ1-2,TRBV30,13,CAWTGFGYYGYTF
TRBJ2-6,TRBV18,18,CASSRTTGESSGANVLTF
TRBJ1-6,TRBV30,15,CAWRGGTEDNSPLHF
TRBJ1-2,TRBV5-1,15,CASSLGDRYNYGYTF
TRBJ1-5,TRBV6-1,15,CASSKGQRADQPQHF
TRBJ2-3,TRBV12-3/TRBV12-4,15,CASSWTSGFTDTQYF
TRBJ1-5,TRBV5-1,16,CASSRNRDRGERPQHF
TRBJ2-7,TRBV7-2,16,CASSLPIGSGAYEQYF